These 24 T cell receptor beta chains were all obtained from the same sample, sequenced in a study of blood T cell repertoires in COVID-19. Sequenced by immunoSEQ multiplex PCR; TCRdb stores in-frame clones only, minus some. This sample carries a few hundred thousand clones, 90% of them seen once, and the ten largest clones take about 0.63%. Source material: PBMCs or T cells enriched from blood (not recorded which). All receptors come from a young man who had recovered from COVID-19.

CDR3 loop: CASSRSRLNTEAFF. Here the CDR3 DNA reads TGTGCCAGCTCCCGGTCCAGGTTGAACACTGAAGCTTTCTTT. The chain recombines TRBV28 with TRBJ1-1; the D is unclear. The CDR3 is made up of 14 amino acids. Trimming removed 8 bases at V and 0 bases at J, with 13 bases between. CDR1 and CDR2 (germline): MDHEN, SYDVKM.

This chain links TRBV19 with TRBJ1-1; TRBD1 matches 10 bases. The CDR3 length is 13 residues. CDR1 LNHDA and CDR2 SQIVND come from the germline V gene (reference sequence). V gave up 7 bases and J gave up 7 bases; unmatched junction bases: 6. The chain's CDR3 is CASIPWTGGEAFF. The DNA of the CDR3 is TGTGCCAGTATCCCTTGGACAGGGGGTGAAGCTTTCTTT. The whole variable domain, filled in from reference TRBV19 and TRBJ1-1, reads DGGITQSPKYLFRKEGQNVTLSCEQNLNHDAMYWYRQDPGQGLRLIYYSQIVNDFQKGDIAEGYSVSREKKESFPLTVTSAQKNPTAFYLCASIPWTGGEAFFGQGTRLTVV.

This chain joins TRBV11-1 and TRBJ2-3; no firm D call. Germline V gene sequence: CDR1 SGHAT, CDR2 FQDESV (reference sequence). This CDR3 has 13 amino acids. Trimming removed 4 bases at V and 6 bases at J, with 11 bases between. Here the CDR3 DNA reads TGTGCCAGCAGCTCCCTGGGCCGGGATACGCAGTATTTT. Translating gives CASSSLGRDTQYF.

The gene calls are TRBV28 and TRBJ2-7; the D gene is possibly TRBD1 (5 bases). CDR1 is MDHEN, CDR2 SYDVKM, per germline. Trimming removed 11 bases from V and 1 base from J, with 9 bases in between. This CDR3 has 11 amino acids. The CDR3 protein is CAAGQSYEQYF. CDR3 DNA: TGTGCCGCCGGACAATCCTACGAGCAGTACTTC. Full variable domain (outside the CDR3, taken from reference TRBV28 and TRBJ2-7): DVKVTQSSRYLVKRTGEKVFLECVQDMDHENMFWYRQDPGLGLRLIYFSYDVKMKEKGDIPEGYSVSREKKERFSLILESASTNQTSMYLCAAGQSYEQYFGPGTRLTVT.

The gene calls are TRBV3-1 (or the pseudogene TRBV3-2) and TRBJ1-1, with 10 bases aligning to TRBD1. Germline V CDR1 and CDR2: LGHDT, YNNKEL (reference sequence). The trim removed 5 bases at V and 5 bases at J, leaving 14 bases unmatched. This CDR3 spans 17 amino acids. CDR3 nucleotide sequence: TGTGCCAGCAGCTTCAGACAGGGGGCTCTCTCAAGAACTGAAGCTTTCTTT. Protein: CASSFRQGALSRTEAFF.

The chain is built from TRBV28 and TRBJ1-2; TRBD1 matches 8 bases. The CDR3 has 14 residues. The germline CDR1 and CDR2 sequences are MDHEN and SYDVKM. The V and J ends lost 1 base and 9 bases, in that order; junction bases with no gene match: 7. CDR3 in amino acids: CASSLSGGASSYTF. The CDR3 nucleotides read TGTGCCAGCAGTTTATCAGGGGGCGCGTCAAGCTACACCTTC.

CDR3 bases: TGCGCCAGCAGCCAAGGAGCCGCGGGAGATACGCAGTATTTT. It encodes CASSQGAAGDTQYF. The genes are TRBV4-1 and TRBJ2-3; possible D gene TRBD2, 5 bases. The CDR3 is 14 amino acids. V lost 1 base and J lost 5, with 10 bases in between. CDR1 is MGHRA and CDR2 is YSYEKL in the germline V gene.

The V gene is TRBV18, the J gene TRBJ1-1, with TRBD1 matching 8 bases. J gave up 4 bases and V 3 bases, and 7 bases lay outside the gene matches. This CDR3 spans 15 amino acids. Germline V gene data show CDR1 as KGHSH and CDR2 as LQKENI. The CDR3 region is CASSPETGAATEAFF. The CDR3 DNA is TGTGCCAGCTCACCGGAGACAGGGGCGGCCACTGAAGCTTTCTTT.

The chain recombines TRBV14 with TRBJ2-7; the D is unclear. The CDR3 is 15 residues long. Germline CDR1 reads SGHDN; CDR2 reads FVKESK. The V end was cut by 0 bases, the J end by 0 bases, with 9 bases between. CDR3 sequence: CASSQDKSSSYEQYF. DNA for the CDR3: TGTGCCAGCAGCCAAGATAAGTCCAGCTCCTACGAGCAGTACTTC.

The genes are TRBV6-5 and TRBJ1-2; D is perhaps TRBD1 (5 bases). Trimming took off 7 bases at V and 3 bases at J, with 15 bases between the two ends. The CDR3 is 14 amino acids. Germline CDR1 is MNHEY and CDR2 is SVGAGI. The CDR3 nucleotides read TGTGCCAGCACGTCGGGCGGGGGTGACTATGGCTACACCTTC. As protein: CASTSGGGDYGYTF.

V and J are TRBV3-1 (or the pseudogene TRBV3-2) and TRBJ2-5; the match to TRBD2 covers 9 bases. With V trimmed by 6 bases and J by 4 bases, 9 bases remained unmatched. The CDR3 has 15 amino acids. Germline CDR1 LGHDT, CDR2 YNNKEL (reference sequence). CDR3 protein: CASRPSGGNRETQYF. The CDR3 coding sequence is TGTGCCAGCAGGCCAAGCGGGGGGAATAGAGAGACCCAGTACTTC.

This clone has a handful of counts. V gene TRBV7-2 combines with J gene TRBJ2-5, with 10 nucleotides matching TRBD2. Germline CDR1 and CDR2: SGHTA and FQGNSA. The CDR3 extends over 15 amino acids. The ends lost 5 bases at V and 2 bases at J; junction bases unmatched: 5. This chain's CDR3 is CASSRTSGKQETQYF. The CDR3 DNA is TGTGCCAGCAGCCGGACTAGCGGAAAACAAGAGACCCAGTACTTC.

The rearrangement joins TRBV27 to TRBJ1-1, with D unclear. The length of the CDR3 is 15 residues. Trimming stripped 6 bases from V and 1 base from J, with 15 bases between. Germline V lookup: CDR1 MNHEY, CDR2 SMNVEV (reference sequence). CDR3 sequence: CASSQSGRGNTEAFF. The CDR3 bases are TGTGCCAGCAGCCAATCAGGACGGGGGAACACTGAAGCTTTCTTT.

The chain employs TRBV9 and TRBJ2-7; TRBD2 agrees at 9 bases. V dropped 4 bases and J dropped 2; count of bases not matched to a gene: 7. CDR1 is SGDLS, CDR2 YYNGEE, per germline. The CDR3 contains 15 residues. CDR3: CASSQTSGSAYEQYF. CDR3 sequence (DNA): TGTGCCAGCAGCCAAACTAGCGGGTCAGCCTACGAGCAGTACTTC.

The chain carries TRBV7-9 and TRBJ2-6; 7 bases are shared with TRBD1. CDR3 length equals 17 residues. Losses at the gene ends were 5 bases for V and 0 bases for J; bases not matched to a gene: 7. Germline CDR1 is SEHNR and CDR2 is FQNEAQ (reference sequence). The CDR3 region has the DNA TGTGCCAGCAGCCCTGCAACAGGGGACTCTGGGGCCAACGTCCTGACTTTC. This translates into CASSPATGDSGANVLTF.

This clone was detected only once. The V and J genes are TRBV11-2 and TRBJ2-7, with 7 bases matching TRBD2. The CDR3 runs to 13 residues. V was clipped by 9 bases and J by 0 bases; unmatched bases: 5. CDR1 is SGHAT, CDR2 FQNNGV, per germline. As DNA, the CDR3 is TGTGCCAGTCGCGGGAGCCGCTCCTACGAGCAGTACTTC. This translates into CASRGSRSYEQYF.

The chain joins TRBV7-2 to TRBJ2-7, with 11 nucleotides matching TRBD1. The CDR3 runs to 17 residues. From germline, CDR1 is SGHTA and CDR2 FQGNSA. J lost 3 bases, V lost 5 bases, and 12 bases had no gene match. This CDR3 reads CASSPSASGTGGYEQYF. CDR3 DNA: TGTGCCAGCAGCCCCAGCGCCTCCGGGACAGGGGGCTACGAGCAGTACTTC.

The V gene is TRBV10-3, the J gene TRBJ1-4, with a possible D match to TRBD1 (5 bases). The germline V gene has CDR1 ENHRY and CDR2 SYGVKD. V was shortened by 6 bases and J by 6 bases, with 8 bases between the two germline ends. The CDR3 is made up of 12 amino acids. The CDR3 spells CAIRGGDEKLFF. CDR3 nucleotide sequence: TGTGCCATCAGGGGAGGGGATGAAAAACTGTTTTTT.

The V and J genes are TRBV27 and TRBJ2-7; 7 bases are a match to TRBD1. The CDR3 extends over 14 amino acids. CDR1 is MNHEY, CDR2 SMNVEV, per germline (reference sequence). Unmatched junction bases numbered 8, after V lost 3 bases and J lost 6 bases. This chain's CDR3 is CASSLRQGFGEQYF. As DNA, the CDR3 is TGTGCCAGCAGTTTGCGACAGGGTTTTGGCGAGCAGTACTTC.

This rearrangement joins TRBV6-1 to TRBJ1-6, with D uncertain. Trimming left V 2 bases short and J 7 bases short, with 9 bases between. Germline V CDR1 and CDR2: MNHNS, SASEGT. This CDR3 spans 14 amino acids. CDR3 sequence reads: CASSENRGNSPLHF. CDR3 nucleotide sequence: TGTGCCAGCAGTGAAAATCGCGGGAATTCACCCCTCCACTTT.

The V gene is TRBV11-2, the J gene TRBJ1-4, with TRBD1 identical over 7 bases. The CDR3 extends over 15 amino acids. V shed 1 base and J 5 bases; nucleotides not matched to a gene: 4. Germline V lookup: CDR1 SGHAT, CDR2 FQNNGV. CDR3 DNA: TGTGCCAGCAGCTTAGTTGTGACAGGGAATGAAAAACTGTTTTTT. It is translated as CASSLVVTGNEKLFF.

The V gene is TRBV5-6, the J gene TRBJ1-2; no clear D. This CDR3 region has 16 residues. Germline-derived CDR1 and CDR2 are SGHDT and YYEEEE. Trimming pared 2 bases from V and 0 bases from J, leaving 14 bases between. The CDR3 DNA sequence: TGTGCCAGCAGCTTAATATCCGGGGTTGCTAACTATGGCTACACCTTC. It translates to CASSLISGVANYGYTF. The variable domain in full, with the rest retrieved from reference TRBV5-6 and TRBJ1-2, is DAGVTQSPTHLIKTRGQQVTLRCSPKSGHDTVSWYQQALGQGPQFIFQYYEEEERQRGNFPDRFSGHQFPNYSSELNVNALLLGDSALYLCASSLISGVANYGYTFGSGTRLTVV.

V gene TRBV5-6 combines with J gene TRBJ1-2; TRBD1 agrees at 9 bases. Germline CDR1 is SGHDT and CDR2 is YYEEEE. The CDR3 is 16 amino acids. V shed 4 bases and J 8 bases; nucleotides not matched to a gene: 15. CDR3 protein: CASSQTGGRTLGGYTF. The CDR3, as DNA: TGTGCCAGCAGCCAAACAGGGGGCCGGACTTTAGGAGGCTACACCTTC.

V gene TRBV28 combines with J gene TRBJ2-1, with 11 bases fitting TRBD2. The CDR3 spans 15 residues. Per the germline V gene, CDR1 is MDHEN and CDR2 is SYDVKM. J gave up 4 bases and V 2 bases, and 1 base lay outside the gene matches. Written as DNA, the CDR3 is TGTGCCAGCAGTTTACTAGCGGGAGGATACAATGAGCAGTTCTTC. Translating it yields CASSLLAGGYNEQFF.